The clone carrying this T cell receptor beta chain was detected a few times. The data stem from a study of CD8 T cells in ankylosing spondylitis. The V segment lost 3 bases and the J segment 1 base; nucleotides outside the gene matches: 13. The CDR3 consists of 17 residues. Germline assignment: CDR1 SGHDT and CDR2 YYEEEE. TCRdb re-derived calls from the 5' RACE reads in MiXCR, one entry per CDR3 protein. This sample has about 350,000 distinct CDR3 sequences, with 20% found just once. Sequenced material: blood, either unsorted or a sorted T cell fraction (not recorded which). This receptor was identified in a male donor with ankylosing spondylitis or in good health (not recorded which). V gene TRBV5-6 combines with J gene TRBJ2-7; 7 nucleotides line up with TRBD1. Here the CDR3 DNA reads TGTGCCAGCAGCTCCCTCACACTCGGCAGGGGGTCCTACGAGCAGTACTTC. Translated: CASSSLTLGRGSYEQYF.